The 27 T cell receptor beta chains listed next were all sequenced from one sample in a study of blood T cells in healthy people across ages. Combining a sample-barcoded 5' primer with a J-beta primer mix, a second PCR ran for roughly 7 to 11 cycles. TCRdb redid the calling of the 5' RACE reads with MiXCR, one entry per CDR3 protein. The data show about 970,000 distinct CDR3 sequences, 51% seen once. The sequenced material came from blood. These receptors were taken from a woman aged 60-75 years in good health.

The CDR3 DNA is TGTGCCAGCAGCCGAGGACTAGCGATCTACGAGCAGTACTTC. Its protein product is CASSRGLAIYEQYF. The V call is TRBV7-9, the J call TRBJ2-7; 9 positions agree with TRBD2. The germline CDR1 and CDR2 sequences are SEHNR and FQNEAQ (reference sequence). The CDR3 loop spans 14 amino acids. The V segment lost 5 bases and the J segment 3 bases; nucleotides outside the gene matches: 5.

This sequence joins TRBV28 and TRBJ2-7, with 7 bases lining up with TRBD2. The CDR3 has 15 residues. V shed 1 base, J shed 3 bases, and the junction held 6 bases outside the gene matches. Germline loops: CDR1 MDHEN, CDR2 SYDVKM. CDR3 amino acids: CASSLLAGAVYEQYF. The CDR3 region has the DNA TGTGCCAGCAGTTTATTGGCGGGAGCTGTCTACGAGCAGTACTTC. The full variable domain, rest sourced from reference TRBV28 and TRBJ2-7, is DVKVTQSSRYLVKRTGEKVFLECVQDMDHENMFWYRQDPGLGLRLIYFSYDVKMKEKGDIPEGYSVSREKKERFSLILESASTNQTSMYLCASSLLAGAVYEQYFGPGTRLTVT.

This clonotype has a handful of counts. CDR3 protein: CASSSTDITDTQYF. CDR3 in DNA: TGTGCCAGCAGCTCGACAGATATCACAGATACGCAGTATTTT. This chain links TRBV5-6 with TRBJ2-3, with D possibly matching TRBD1 (5 bases). The CDR3 sequence is 14 residues long. V was clipped by 3 bases and J by 2 bases, with 10 bases between them. CDR1 is SGHDT and CDR2 is YYEEEE in the germline V gene.

The rearrangement uses TRBV14 and TRBJ2-5; D is unresolved. V lost 1 base and J 13 bases, leaving 22 bases between the germline ends. This CDR3 comprises 15 residues. The germline CDR1 and CDR2 sequences are SGHDN and FVKESK. CDR3 coding DNA: TGTGCCAGCAGCCAAGTGGATCGCAGAGCCTACGAGCGGTACTTC. It yields the protein CASSQVDRRAYERYF.

The chain is built from TRBV10-3 and TRBJ1-1; D is uncertain. CDR3 size: 15 residues. Germline values: CDR1 ENHRY, CDR2 SYGVKD. Trimming left V 0 bases short and J 4 bases short, with 12 bases between. CDR3 in DNA: TGTGCCATCAGTGAGTCTGACATCCCTGGCACTGAAGCTTTCTTT. Encoded protein: CAISESDIPGTEAFF.

This clonotype was seen only a few times. V usage is TRBV7-2 and J usage is TRBJ2-5, with 9 bases matching TRBD2. The closer fit of TRBJ2-7 to the DNA end suggests the J call may be wrong. CDR3 length equals 15 residues. Germline V gene lookup returns CDR1 SGHTA and CDR2 FQGNSA. CDR3 amino acids: CASSLVAGVLNEQYF. As DNA, the CDR3 is TGTGCCAGCAGCTTAGTAGCGGGAGTTTTGAACGAGCAGTACTTC.

The rearrangement joins TRBV7-9 to TRBJ2-1; TRBD2 aligns across 9 bases. V dropped 5 bases and J dropped 6; count of bases not matched to a gene: 5. This CDR3 contains 14 residues. Germline CDR1 SEHNR, CDR2 FQNEAQ (reference sequence). As DNA, the CDR3 is TGTGCCAGCAGCCACGATAGCGGGAGCAATGAGCAGTTCTTC. This translates into CASSHDSGSNEQFF.

The chain's CDR3 is CASSQDIRASRKETQYF. The DNA of the CDR3 is TGCGCCAGCAGCCAAGATATAAGGGCGAGCAGAAAAGAGACCCAGTACTTC. The rearrangement joins TRBV4-3 to TRBJ2-7; D gene ambiguous. The last part of the DNA fits TRBJ2-5 better; the J call may be wrong. The length of the CDR3 is 17 residues. The V gene's germline CDR1 is LGHNA and CDR2 YSLEER.

V gene TRBV5-1 combines with J gene TRBJ2-3; D remains unclear. Germline values: CDR1 SGHRS, CDR2 YFSETQ. V was pared by 0 bases and J by 0 bases, with 11 bases between. The CDR3 length is 16 residues. The CDR3 DNA is TGCGCCAGCAGCTTGGGGCTGATTTCTAGCACAGATACGCAGTATTTT. Translated: CASSLGLISSTDTQYF.

The genes are TRBV7-9 and TRBJ1-4, with 10 positions matching TRBD1. Germline V gene sequence: CDR1 SEHNR, CDR2 FQNEAQ (reference sequence). Trimming at V came to 5 bases and at J to 6 bases, leaving 6 bases not matched to a gene. This CDR3 comprises 15 residues. The CDR3 sequence is CASSRQGARDEKLFF. CDR3 in DNA: TGTGCCAGCAGCCGACAGGGGGCAAGGGATGAAAAACTGTTTTTT.

This clonotype has only a few counts. The V call is TRBV20-1, the J call TRBJ1-2; D not certain. Germline CDR1 DFQATT, CDR2 SNEGSKA (reference sequence). V was pared by 0 bases and J by 6 bases, with 14 bases between. The CDR3 has 14 amino acids. The CDR3 DNA sequence: TGCAGTGCTAGAGAGCTCGGGAGGTGGGATGGCTACACCTTC. This encodes CSARELGRWDGYTF.

Turning to this clonotype: The junction shows a germline mismatch at one end, possibly a read error. This rearrangement joins TRBV7-9 to TRBJ1-6; 9 bases are a match to TRBD1. Germline V lookup: CDR1 SEHNR, CDR2 FQNEAQ (reference sequence). This CDR3 has 16 amino acids. The CDR3 region has the DNA TGTGCCAGCAGCTTAGATCCGGGACAGGGCAATTCACCCCCCCACTTT. Its protein is CASSLDPGQGNSPPHF.

The table lists this clonotype with a few counts. The chain joins TRBV2 to TRBJ2-2; 10 bases line up with TRBD2. Germline values: CDR1 SNHLY, CDR2 FYNNEI. V lost 3 bases and J lost 6; bases outside the gene matches: 4. The CDR3 runs 15 residues. CDR3 in amino acids: CASSERSGRAGELFF. For the CDR3, the DNA is TGTGCCAGCAGTGAGCGGAGCGGGAGGGCCGGGGAGCTGTTTTTT.

CDR3 amino acids: CATSRQRDPSYNEQYF. The CDR3 DNA is TGTGCCACCAGCAGACAGCGGGATCCCTCCTACAATGAGCAGTACTTC. The chain joins TRBV15 to TRBJ2-1, with 7 bases identical to TRBD2. With the DNA end fitting TRBJ2-7 better, the J assignment may be wrong. Germline loops: CDR1 LNHNV, CDR2 YYDKDF (reference sequence). This CDR3 has 16 amino acids.

This clonotype was seen only a few times. V is TRBV7-2 and J is TRBJ2-7; 8 nucleotides line up with TRBD1. The V gene's germline CDR1 is SGHTA and CDR2 FQGNSA. The CDR3 contains 18 residues. V shed 0 bases and J 0 bases; nucleotides not matched to a gene: 10. This chain's CDR3 is CASSLANSGGVGSYEQYF. The DNA for the CDR3 is TGTGCCAGCAGCTTAGCGAACTCAGGGGGCGTAGGCTCCTACGAGCAGTACTTC.

The chain has TRBV7-3 and TRBJ2-1, with 12 bases lining up with TRBD2. With 2 bases clipped from V and 0 bases from J, the junction kept 14 bases outside the gene matches. The CDR3 contains 21 residues. Looked up from germline, CDR1 is SGHTA and CDR2 is FQGTGA. CDR3 protein: CASSLGLGTSGPKGSYNEQFF. In nucleotides, the CDR3 is TGTGCCAGCAGCTTAGGACTCGGGACTAGCGGGCCCAAGGGCTCCTACAATGAGCAGTTCTTC.

The rearrangement uses TRBV20-1 and TRBJ2-4; 9 bases line up with TRBD1. In germline, CDR1 is DFQATT, CDR2 SNEGSKA (reference sequence). The CDR3 is made up of 13 amino acids. V was clipped by 7 bases and J by 8 bases; unmatched bases: 9. CDR3 sequence: CSGPGQGGDIQYF. In DNA form, the CDR3 reads TGCAGTGGGCCGGGACAGGGAGGGGACATTCAGTACTTC.

The chain employs TRBV20-1 and TRBJ1-6; D uncertain. Per germline, CDR1 DFQATT and CDR2 SNEGSKA (reference sequence). The CDR3 extends over 14 amino acids. V was cut by 3 bases and J by 7 bases, with 13 bases left in between. CDR3 region: CSARPPVGNSPLHF. The CDR3 coding sequence is TGCAGTGCTAGGCCCCCCGTCGGGAATTCACCCCTCCACTTT.

The chain carries TRBV29-1 and TRBJ2-7; 11 bases agree with TRBD1. The CDR3 is made up of 14 amino acids. The J segment lost 3 bases and the V segment lost 7 bases, leaving 8 bases of the junction unmatched. Germline CDR1 is SQVTM and CDR2 is ANQGSEA. The CDR3 DNA sequence: TGCAGCGCTCTCACGGACAGGGGGCACTACGAGCAGTACTTC. Translating gives CSALTDRGHYEQYF.

This clonotype was counted only a few times. The V and J genes are TRBV20-1 and TRBJ2-7, with 8 bases fitting TRBD2. The germline gives CDR1 DFQATT, CDR2 SNEGSKA (reference sequence). Trimming cost V 6 bases and J 3 bases; bases outside gene matches: 13. The CDR3 is made up of 15 amino acids. This chain's CDR3 is CSAQSLREGLYEQYF. The CDR3 region has the DNA TGCAGTGCACAGTCCCTCCGGGAGGGCCTCTACGAGCAGTACTTC.

This clonotype occurred many times. The rearrangement uses TRBV29-1 and TRBJ2-7; D is unresolved. Trimming removed 7 bases at V and 0 bases at J, with 7 bases between. The germline gives CDR1 SQVTM, CDR2 ANQGSEA. The CDR3 loop spans 11 amino acids. The CDR3 bases are TGCAGCGCCGGTAGCTCCTACGAGCAGTACTTC. Protein sequence: CSAGSSYEQYF.

The J gene is TRBJ1-2, the V gene TRBV10-3; maybe TRBD1 (5 bases). V was trimmed by 4 bases and J by 8 bases, leaving 14 bases between them. The CDR3 extends over 13 amino acids. Looked up from germline, CDR1 is ENHRY and CDR2 is SYGVKD. Written as DNA, the CDR3 is TGTGCCATCAGTGGAGGGACCCCGCGGGGCTACACCTTC. Amino acids: CAISGGTPRGYTF.

Note on this clonotype: Mismatch with germline at one junction end may stem from a read error. The chain has TRBV5-1 and TRBJ2-2; no firm D call. Germline lookup yields CDR1 SGHRS and CDR2 YFSETQ. The CDR3 totals 15 residues. Written as DNA, the CDR3 is TGCGCGAGCAGCTTGGGCCTCTGGAACACCGGGGAGCTGTTTTTT. This encodes CASSLGLWNTGELFF.

The chain couples TRBV19 to TRBJ1-2, with unresolved D. Germline V CDR1 and CDR2: LNHDA, SQIVND (reference sequence). This CDR3 is built from 11 residues. CDR3 bases: TGTGGCACGAGGGCTAACTATGGCTACACCTTC. Translation: CGTRANYGYTF.

The chain links TRBV4-1 to TRBJ2-5, with D maybe TRBD2 (5 bases). V was clipped by 1 base and J by 4 bases, with 16 bases between them. The CDR3 length is 16 residues. CDR1 MGHRA and CDR2 YSYEKL come from the germline V gene. This chain's CDR3 is CASSQGEPFSGETQYF. For the CDR3, the DNA is TGCGCCAGCAGCCAAGGGGAGCCCTTCAGCGGAGAGACCCAGTACTTC.

V is TRBV30 and J is TRBJ2-7; D not certain. Near its end, the DNA agrees better with TRBJ2-1, so the J call may be wrong. The CDR3 loop spans 11 amino acids. CDR1 and CDR2 (germline): GTSNPN, SVGIG (reference sequence). For the CDR3, the DNA is TGTGCCTGGGCCCGGAAACTTGAGCAGTTCTTC. It encodes CAWARKLEQFF.

CDR3: CASSPSPPTPQYF. CDR3 bases: TGTGCCAGCAGTCCTAGCCCCCCGACACCCCAGTACTTC. The J gene is TRBJ2-7, the V gene TRBV27; the D gene is possibly TRBD2 (5 bases). The CDR3 runs to 13 residues. Trimming left V 5 bases short and J 10 bases short, with 18 bases between. Germline V gene sequence: CDR1 MNHEY, CDR2 SMNVEV (reference sequence).